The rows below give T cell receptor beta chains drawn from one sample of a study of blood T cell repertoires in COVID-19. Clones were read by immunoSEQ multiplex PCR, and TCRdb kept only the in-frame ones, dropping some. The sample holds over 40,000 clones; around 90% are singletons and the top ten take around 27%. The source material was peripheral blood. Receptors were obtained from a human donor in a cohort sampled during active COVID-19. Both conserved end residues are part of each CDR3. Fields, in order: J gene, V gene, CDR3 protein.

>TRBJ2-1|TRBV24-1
CATSDANGYNEQFF
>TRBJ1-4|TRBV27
CASSPHAGVNEKLFF
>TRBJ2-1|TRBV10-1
CASSGGQGFNEQFF
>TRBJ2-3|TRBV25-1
CASSDPDRVWKDTQYF
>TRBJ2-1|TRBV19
CASSLSGGQDEQFF
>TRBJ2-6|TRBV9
CASSDRDRVFSSGANVLTF
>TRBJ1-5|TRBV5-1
CASSPQGFSNQPQHF
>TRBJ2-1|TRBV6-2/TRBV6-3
CASSYWTRNEQFF
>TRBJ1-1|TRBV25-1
CASSPQGAGRGTEAFF
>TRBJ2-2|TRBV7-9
CASTVGGTGELFF
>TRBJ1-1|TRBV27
CASSRGQGGPTEAFF
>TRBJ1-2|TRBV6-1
CASSEGPGGAIFGYTF
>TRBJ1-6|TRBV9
CASSVAGGIYSPLHF
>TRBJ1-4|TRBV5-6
CASSVNRGEKLFF
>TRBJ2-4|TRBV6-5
CASRGLAVAKNIQYF
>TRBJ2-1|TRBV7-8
CASSLASGRVNEQFF
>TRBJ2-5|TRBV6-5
CASSYTPGQGGKTQYF
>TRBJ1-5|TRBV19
CASSIVRDRLNQPQHF
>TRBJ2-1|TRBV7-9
CASSPRASGGPLNEQFF
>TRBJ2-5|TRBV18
CASSPETSGSTETQYF
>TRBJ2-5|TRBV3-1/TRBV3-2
CASSPAGGRKETQYF
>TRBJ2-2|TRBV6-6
CASSLTSGGAGGELFF
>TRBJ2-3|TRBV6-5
CASSQDRVADTQYF
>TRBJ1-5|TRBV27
CASSLSLGGDQPQHF
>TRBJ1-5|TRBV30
CAWGTDRNQPQHF
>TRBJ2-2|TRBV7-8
CASSSTGTTTGELFF
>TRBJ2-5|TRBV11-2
CASSLSRTSGSRETQYF
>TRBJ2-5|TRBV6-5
CASSRDRGEGETQYF
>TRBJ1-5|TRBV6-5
CASSSGTGINQPQHF
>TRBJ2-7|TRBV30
CAWGWDSRSYEQYF
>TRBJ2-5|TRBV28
CASSIGTVTVQETQYF
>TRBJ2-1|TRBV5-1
CASSLGGGDYNEQFF
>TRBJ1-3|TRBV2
CASRDSYTGGNTIYF
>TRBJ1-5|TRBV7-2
CASSLRQGEGQPQHF
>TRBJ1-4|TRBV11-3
CASSFLAGAGTNEKLFF
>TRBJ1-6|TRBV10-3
CAISEGQRDSPLHF
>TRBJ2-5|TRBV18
CASSPITAETQYF
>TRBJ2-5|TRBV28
CASSPPGRETQYF
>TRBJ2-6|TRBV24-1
CATSAPLGGTPSGANVLTF
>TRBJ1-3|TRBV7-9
CASSPLGTGGLSGNTIYF
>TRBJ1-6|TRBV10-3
CAVGRETGALHF
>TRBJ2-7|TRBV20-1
CSAGGTDEQYF
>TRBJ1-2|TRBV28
CASSSTGIYGYTF
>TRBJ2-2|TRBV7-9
CASSLQGKGELFF
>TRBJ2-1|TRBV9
CASSVETRGYNEQFF
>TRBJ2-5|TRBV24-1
CATSAAGQETQYF